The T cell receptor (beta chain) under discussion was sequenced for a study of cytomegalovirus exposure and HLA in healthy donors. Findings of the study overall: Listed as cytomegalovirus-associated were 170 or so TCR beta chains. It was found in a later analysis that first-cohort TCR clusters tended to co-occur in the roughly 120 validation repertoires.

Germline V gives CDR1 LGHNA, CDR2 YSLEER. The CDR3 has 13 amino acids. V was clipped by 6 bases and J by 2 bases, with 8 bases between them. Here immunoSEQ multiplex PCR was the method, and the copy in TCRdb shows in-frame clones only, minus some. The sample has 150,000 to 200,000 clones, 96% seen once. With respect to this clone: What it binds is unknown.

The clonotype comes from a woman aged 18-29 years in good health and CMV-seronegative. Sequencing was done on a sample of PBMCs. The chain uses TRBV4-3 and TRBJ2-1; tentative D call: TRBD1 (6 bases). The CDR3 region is CASSRQAYNEQFF. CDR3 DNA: TGCGCCAGCAGTCGACAGGCCTACAATGAGCAGTTCTTC.